This TCR beta chain was sequenced for a study of T cells in Graves' hyperthyroidism and ophthalmopathy. Study findings and constraints: Clonotypes that were expanded in thyroid above 0.001 mostly appeared in blood too.

Germline CDR1 and CDR2: SGHRS and YFSETQ. The J segment lost 2 bases and the V segment lost 0 bases, leaving 9 bases of the junction unmatched. The CDR3 is 17 amino acids. Regions amplified from RNA transcripts were the TCR beta CDR3 regions. HTBI primers drove first-round RT-PCR of the TCR CDR3. In TCRdb, the multiplex PCR reads were re-called with MiXCR into one record per CDR3 protein. This sample has under 450,000 distinct CDR3 sequences, with about a sixth found just once. This clonotype was picked up many times. Antigen specificity is unknown. The sample consisted of blood. This sequence joins TRBV5-1 and TRBJ2-3; TRBD1 matches at 7 bases. The clonotype originates from a woman under 30 with Graves' hyperthyroidism. The CDR3 nucleotides are TGCGCCAGCAGCTTGGGACAGGGCGGGCTAATCACAGATACGCAGTATTTT. Translating it yields CASSLGQGGLITDTQYF.